The TCR beta chain under discussion was sequenced for a study of vaccination effects on CD4 cells after COVID-19. Study as a whole: A couple of convalescent patients each provided a sample, at 16 days and at one week before vaccination.

Only in-frame clones appear in the TCRdb table, and some are missing; sequencing was by immunoSEQ multiplex PCR. The data show 42,000 or so clones, about 75% seen once. This CDR3 has 13 amino acids. Germline V gene sequence: CDR1 SGHDT, CDR2 YYEEEE. The J segment lost 6 bases and the V segment lost 6 bases, leaving 9 bases of the junction unmatched. A note on this clone: Its antigen is currently unknown.

Under the ViraFEST assay, PBMC were stimulated with viral peptide pools so that antigen-specific CD4+ T cells expanded. Sequencing was performed afterwards. Subsequent to less than twelve days of culture, CD4+ T cells were isolated. The person's infection with SARS-CoV-2, confirmed by PCR, took place between March and December 2020. Both day 3 and day 7 saw half the medium replaced with IL-2 medium. The receptor's source is a human donor who had a prior SARS-CoV-2 infection. Source: CD4+ T cells from PBMCs cultured with a peptide pool, taken before COVID-19 vaccination. The chain couples TRBV5-6 to TRBJ2-7, with 7 nucleotides matching TRBD2. DNA of the CDR3: TGTGCCAGCATCCTCGGGGGGTACGGCGAGCAGTACTTC. Its protein is CASILGGYGEQYF.